This T cell receptor beta chain stems from a study of identical twins. Study observations and caveats: It was out-of-frame TCR alpha sharing in monozygotic twins that models underestimated. Out-of-frame alpha sequences shared between twins exhibited an excess of low generation probability. Sharing of beta out-of-frame sequences by twins showed a weaker excess.

This clonotype was seen only a few times. Its antigen is still unknown. V lost 0 bases and J 6 bases, leaving 8 bases between the germline ends. This CDR3 spans 13 amino acids. Germline CDR1 and CDR2: DFQATT and SNEGSKA (reference sequence). TCRdb used MiXCR to reprocess the 5' RACE reads, holding one entry per CDR3 protein. The sample shows 450,000 or so distinct CDR3 sequences, about 18% of them seen only once. The rearrangement uses TRBV20-1 and TRBJ2-2; the D is unclear. The sequence came from a man aged 50 or older in good health. The sequencing input was naive T cells sorted from blood. The CDR3 reads CSARDMTSGELFF. In DNA form, the CDR3 reads TGCAGTGCTAGAGATATGACCTCCGGGGAGCTGTTTTTT.